The clone carrying this T cell receptor (beta chain) was detected a few times. The antigen remains undetermined. The sample belongs to a study of beta chain features in type 1 diabetes. Whole-study context: Sorted cells numbering some 110 million were examined across all samples. Study-wide points: PCR might show a preference for shorter templates, equally across patients and controls. Among all four CD4+ subsets, Type 1 diabetes patients had TCRB CDR3s that were moderately but significantly shorter.

CD45RO/CCR7/CD25/CD127/CD95/CD27 staining was used to isolate CD4+ naive, central memory, regulatory and stem cell-like memory cells by sorting. The CDR3 is 14 amino acids. Trimming cost V 3 bases and J 1 base, with 7 bases left between them. The germline CDR1 and CDR2 sequences are GTSNPN and SVGIG (reference sequence). Expressed TCRB transcripts were sequenced after all isolated RNA was converted to cDNA. Here immunoSEQ multiplex PCR was the method, and the copy in TCRdb shows in-frame clones only, minus some. The profile shows about 340,000 clones, roughly 14% of them singletons. What was sequenced was naive CD4+ T cells from blood. The chain uses TRBV30 and TRBJ2-6; TRBD1 is a possible D gene (5 bases). This TCR derives from a woman aged 18-29 years with type 1 diabetes. The CDR3 loop reads CAWSRASGANVLTF. The CDR3 DNA reads as TGTGCCTGGAGCAGGGCGTCTGGGGCCAACGTCCTGACTTTC.